This T cell receptor (beta chain) is from a study of cytomegalovirus exposure and HLA in healthy donors. General study results and limits: Some V segments, including TRBV6-2 and TRBV6-3, were excluded as indistinguishable.

V was shortened by 7 bases and J by 1 base, with 23 bases between the two germline ends. This CDR3 comprises 17 residues. Amplification used 60 Vbeta primers and 13 Jbeta primers. Data came from immunoSEQ multiplex PCR; TCRdb stores just in-frame clones and leaves some out. The sample carries over 150,000 clones, about 75% recorded once. On this clone: As yet, its antigen is unknown.

The genes are TRBV23-1 and TRBJ2-7, with a possible D match to TRBD2 (6 bases). TRBV23-1 is marked as an open reading frame, function uncertain. Sequenced input: PBMCs. The receptor was derived from a male donor in good health and CMV-seropositive. DNA for the CDR3: TGCGCCAGCACCACACGACCCCGGGACTCACCGTCCTACGAGCAGTACTTC. Encoded protein: CASTTRPRDSPSYEQYF.